A selection of T cell receptor beta chains follows, all from one sample in a study of response to subunit inactivated influenza vaccine. TCRdb re-analysed the RT-PCR reads in MiXCR, keeping a single row per CDR3 protein. The table includes under 850,000 distinct CDR3 sequences, under 20% detected once. The starting material was PBMCs from blood, obtained approximately 5 days after vaccination. The receptors come from a man aged 45-65 years who received an inactivated influenza vaccine. CDR3s include the opening cysteine and the closing phenylalanine or tryptophan. A D gene is named only where the DNA matches it firmly. Some rows have no size entry. The others give once, few or many, or a class for an expanded clone.

v_gene,d_gene,abundance,j_gene,CDR3nt,CDR3aa
TRBV12-3/TRBV12-4,NA,NA,TRBJ2-2,TGTGCCAGCAGTTTGGAGCAAAACACCGGGGAGCTGTTTTTT,CASSLEQNTGELFF
TRBV12-3/TRBV12-4,NA,NA,TRBJ1-2,TGTGCCAGCAGTTTATGGGACGTCGTAGATCCCACCTTC,CASSLWDVVDPTF
TRBV20-1,NA,NA,TRBJ2-7,TGCAGTGCTAGACTAGCAGGGCGGGACGAGCAGTACTTC,CSARLAGRDEQYF
TRBV20-1,NA,NA,TRBJ2-4,TGCAGTGCTAGAGACGGATCACTAGCCAAAAACATTCAGTACTTC,CSARDGSLAKNIQYF
TRBV18,NA,NA,TRBJ2-2,TGTGCCAGCTCACCACCGGGCGCAGGAGCGACCGGGGAGCTGTTTTTT,CASSPPGAGATGELFF
TRBV6-1,NA,NA,TRBJ2-1,TGTGCCAGCAGTAAACCCAGGGGTGGGACCTACAATGAGCAGTTCTTC,CASSKPRGGTYNEQFF
TRBV7-9,NA,few,TRBJ2-5,TGTGCCAGCAGCTCACTCGGGGGGCGCCAAGAGACCCAGTACTTC,CASSSLGGRQETQYF
TRBV4-3,NA,NA,TRBJ2-1,TGCGCCAGCAGCCAAGGCCGGGCCCCTGGGTGGGAGCAGTTCTTC,CASSQGRAPGWEQFF
TRBV20-1,NA,few,TRBJ2-5,TGCAGTGCTAGACCAGTTGGAAAGACCCAGTACTTC,CSARPVGKTQYF
TRBV7-9,NA,few,TRBJ2-5,TGTGCCAGCAGCTTAGTACAGATTCAGGAGACCCAGTACTTC,CASSLVQIQETQYF
TRBV7-2,NA,NA,TRBJ1-6,TGTGCCAGCAGCTTAAAAGGAATCAGTGGGGTTTCACCCCTCCACTTT,CASSLKGISGVSPLHF
TRBV6-5,TRBD2,many,TRBJ2-5,TGTGCCAGCAGTTACGATGCTAGCGGGGACCAAGAGACCCAGTACTTC,CASSYDASGDQETQYF
TRBV7-2,NA,NA,TRBJ1-2,TGTGCCAGCAACCCGCCTTCATCCTATGGCTACACCTTC,CASNPPSSYGYTF
TRBV4-3,NA,few,TRBJ2-1,TGCGCCAGCAGCCAAGATTACGCGTCAGGGCTCTACAATGAGCAGTTCTTC,CASSQDYASGLYNEQFF
TRBV9,NA,once,TRBJ2-5,TGTGCCAGCAGCGTACAGGGCCAGTCGGAGACCCAGTACTTC,CASSVQGQSETQYF
TRBV28,TRBD2,NA,TRBJ2-1,TGTGCCAGCAGTCCGATTAACGGACTAGCGGGAGGGGGCTCCTACAATGAGCAGTTCTTC,CASSPINGLAGGGSYNEQFF
TRBV7-2,TRBD2,NA,TRBJ2-3,TGTGCCAGCAAGCTAGCGGGAACAGATACGCAGTATTTT,CASKLAGTDTQYF
TRBV7-2,NA,NA,TRBJ1-4,TGTGCCAGCAGCTTAGGAAGGGGAAGCGAAAAACTGTTTTTT,CASSLGRGSEKLFF
TRBV6-5,NA,many,TRBJ2-7,TGTGCCAGCAGTTACTCGTTTCCCGCCAGCTACGAGCAGTACTTC,CASSYSFPASYEQYF
TRBV9,TRBD1,NA,TRBJ2-6,TGTGCCAGCAGCGCCGGACAGGGTGGGATAGGGGCCAACGTCCTGACTTTC,CASSAGQGGIGANVLTF
TRBV7-9,NA,NA,TRBJ2-2,TGTGCCAGCAGCTTAGAAAGTCGGACAGTTGACGGGGAGCTGTTTTTT,CASSLESRTVDGELFF
TRBV7-9,NA,NA,TRBJ2-1,TGTGCCAGCAGCGCAACTGCGGCTGAGCAGTTCTTC,CASSATAAEQFF
TRBV7-9,NA,few,TRBJ2-1,TGTGCCAGCAGCTTAGAGGGCTACGTGAGTGAGCAGTTCTTC,CASSLEGYVSEQFF
TRBV18,TRBD2,many,TRBJ2-6,TGTGCCAGCTCACGAGGACTAGCGGGAACTGGGGCCAACGTCCTGACTTTC,CASSRGLAGTGANVLTF
TRBV12-3/TRBV12-4,NA,NA,TRBJ2-7,TGTGCCAGCAGTTTAGCGCTTATCTACGAGCAGTACTTC,CASSLALIYEQYF
TRBV6-1,NA,many,TRBJ1-1,TGTGCCAGCAGCTCAAGGGGAGTGGGTGAAGCTTTCTTT,CASSSRGVGEAFF
TRBV11-2,TRBD1,many,TRBJ2-7,TGTGCCAGCAGCTTTACGTCCTTCGCTACAGGGGCCGAGCAGTACTTC,CASSFTSFATGAEQYF
TRBV11-2,NA,few,TRBJ2-5,TGTGCCAGCAGATCCGTGGGGGTCCGGGAGACCCAGTACTTC,CASRSVGVRETQYF
TRBV6-5,TRBD2,NA,TRBJ2-7,TGTGCCAGCAGTTACTCTTGGCGACTAGCGGGATTAGCCGGCGAGCAGTACTTC,CASSYSWRLAGLAGEQYF
TRBV29-1,TRBD2,many,TRBJ2-7,TGCAGCGTCAGGGGACTAGCGGGCTACGAGCAGTACTTC,CSVRGLAGYEQYF
TRBV11-2,NA,few,TRBJ2-5,TGTGCCAGCAAGAACCAAGAGACCCAGTACTTC,CASKNQETQYF
TRBV10-2,NA,NA,TRBJ1-1,TGCGCCAGCAGTGATTTTTTGCAGACCATGAACACTGAAGCTTTCTTT,CASSDFLQTMNTEAFF
TRBV20-1,NA,many,TRBJ2-2,TGCAGTTCATGGGGGGAGGACACCGGGGAGCTGTTTTTT,CSSWGEDTGELFF
TRBV5-1,TRBD1,NA,TRBJ2-5,TGCGCCAGCAGCAAGGGACAGGGTCAAGAGACCCAGTACTTC,CASSKGQGQETQYF
TRBV6-5,NA,few,TRBJ1-2,TGTGCCAGCAGTTACCTAAGGGAGGGGAGGTCTAACTATGGCTACACCTTC,CASSYLREGRSNYGYTF
TRBV24-1,NA,few,TRBJ1-5,TGTGCCACCTGCGAGCGACTGGCGGGCAATCAGCCCCAGCATTTT,CATCERLAGNQPQHF
TRBV14,NA,NA,TRBJ2-1,TGTGCCAGCAGCCATGGACCCTATCTAGAGTTCAATGAGCAGTTCTTC,CASSHGPYLEFNEQFF
TRBV7-7,NA,many,TRBJ2-2,TGTGCTAGCAGCTTTAGACTGAACACCGGGGAGCTGTTTTTT,CASSFRLNTGELFF
TRBV7-9,NA,few,TRBJ2-7,TGTGCCAGCAGCATGACAAGCTCCTACGAGCAGTACTTC,CASSMTSSYEQYF
TRBV9,TRBD1,NA,TRBJ1-2,TGTGCCAGCAGCGGCGACAGGGGGAACTATGGCTACACCTTC,CASSGDRGNYGYTF
TRBV7-2,TRBD2,few,TRBJ2-3,TGTGCCAGCAGCTACCTAGCGGGAGGCACGCAGTATTTT,CASSYLAGGTQYF
TRBV20-1,TRBD2,few,TRBJ2-5,TGCAGTGGGGGACTAGGTGATCGGGAGACCCAGTACTTC,CSGGLGDRETQYF
TRBV4-3,NA,NA,TRBJ1-1,TGCGCCAGCAGCCAAGGTTCCCCTTCAGGGAGGCCGAACACTGAAGCTTTCTTT,CASSQGSPSGRPNTEAFF
TRBV20-1,NA,NA,TRBJ2-1,TGCAGTGCTAGGCCCTCATCTGTGATGTCCCCTGAGCAGTTCTTC,CSARPSSVMSPEQFF
TRBV20-1,TRBD2,NA,TRBJ2-5,TGCAGTGCTTGCCGGGGAACTAGCGGGGAGGAGACCCAGTACTTC,CSACRGTSGEETQYF
TRBV6-5,NA,NA,TRBJ2-5,TGTGCCAGCAGTTCTACAGGCCCCCGGTACCAAGAGACCCAGTACTTC,CASSSTGPRYQETQYF
TRBV10-3,TRBD1,NA,TRBJ2-3,TGTGCCAACAAGGGACAGGGTGGCACAGATACGCAGTATTTT,CANKGQGGTDTQYF
TRBV7-8,NA,NA,TRBJ2-3,TGTGCCAGCAGCGTCTACAGGGCCTCCACAGATACGCAGTATTTT,CASSVYRASTDTQYF
TRBV20-1,TRBD2,few,TRBJ2-3,TGCAGTGTCATAGCGGGGGGCCTCACATTAGATACGCAGTATTTT,CSVIAGGLTLDTQYF
TRBV4-2,NA,NA,TRBJ2-2,TGTGCCAGCAGCCAAGAAGGGCCGAGAGCAGGGGAGCTGTTTTTT,CASSQEGPRAGELFF
TRBV5-1,NA,NA,TRBJ2-3,TGCGCCAGCAGCTTGGAGGACACTCTCACAGATACGCAGTATTTT,CASSLEDTLTDTQYF
TRBV2,TRBD2,once,TRBJ2-2,TGTGCCAGCAGTGTTAGCGGGAGGGCAGGCACCGGGGAGCTGTTTTTT,CASSVSGRAGTGELFF
TRBV30,NA,NA,TRBJ2-5,TGTGCCTGGAGTGGGCAGGGAGAGACCCAGTACTTC,CAWSGQGETQYF
TRBV29-1,TRBD1,few,TRBJ2-1,TGCAGCGCTGGGACAGGGGTAGGTGAGCAGTTCTTC,CSAGTGVGEQFF